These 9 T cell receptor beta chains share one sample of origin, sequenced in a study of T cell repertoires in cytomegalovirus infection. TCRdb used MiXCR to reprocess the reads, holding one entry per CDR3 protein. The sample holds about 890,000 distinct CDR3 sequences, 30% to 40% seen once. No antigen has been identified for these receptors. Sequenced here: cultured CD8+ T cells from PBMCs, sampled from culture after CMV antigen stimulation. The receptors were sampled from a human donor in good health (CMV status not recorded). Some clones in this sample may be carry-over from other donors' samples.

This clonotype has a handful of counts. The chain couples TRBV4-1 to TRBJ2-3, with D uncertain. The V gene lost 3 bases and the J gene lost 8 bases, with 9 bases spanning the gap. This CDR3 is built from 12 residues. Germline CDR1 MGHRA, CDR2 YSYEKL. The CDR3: CASSQETGTQYF. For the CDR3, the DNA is TGCGCCAGCAGCCAGGAGACCGGTACGCAGTATTTT.

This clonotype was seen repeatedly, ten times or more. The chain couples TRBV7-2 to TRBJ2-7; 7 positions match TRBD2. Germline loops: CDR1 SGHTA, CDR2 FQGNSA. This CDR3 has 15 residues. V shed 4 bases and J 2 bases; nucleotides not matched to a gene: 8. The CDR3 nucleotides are TGTGCCAGCAGCTCCTCGGGACTACCCGCCTACGAGCAGTACGTC. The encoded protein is CASSSSGLPAYEQYV.

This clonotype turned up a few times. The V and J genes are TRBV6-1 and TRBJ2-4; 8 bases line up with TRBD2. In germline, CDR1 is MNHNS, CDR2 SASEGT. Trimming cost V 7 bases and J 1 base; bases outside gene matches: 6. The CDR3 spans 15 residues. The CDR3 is CASKWGGGAKNIQYF. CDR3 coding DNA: TGTGCCAGCAAGTGGGGCGGGGGGGCCAAAAACATTCAGTACTTC.

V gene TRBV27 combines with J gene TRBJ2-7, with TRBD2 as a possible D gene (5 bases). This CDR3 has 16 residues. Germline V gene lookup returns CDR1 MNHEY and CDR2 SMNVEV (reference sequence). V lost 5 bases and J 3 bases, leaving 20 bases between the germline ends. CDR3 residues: CASSTETRPGVYEQYF. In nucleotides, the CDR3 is TGTGCCAGCAGTACTGAGACCCGCCCCGGGGTCTACGAGCAGTACTTC.

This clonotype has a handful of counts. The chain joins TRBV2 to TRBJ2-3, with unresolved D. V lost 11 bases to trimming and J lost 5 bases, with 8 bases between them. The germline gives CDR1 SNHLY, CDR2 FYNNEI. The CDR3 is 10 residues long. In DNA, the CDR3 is TGTGCCCCGGTCATAGATACGCAGTATTTT. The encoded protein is CAPVIDTQYF.

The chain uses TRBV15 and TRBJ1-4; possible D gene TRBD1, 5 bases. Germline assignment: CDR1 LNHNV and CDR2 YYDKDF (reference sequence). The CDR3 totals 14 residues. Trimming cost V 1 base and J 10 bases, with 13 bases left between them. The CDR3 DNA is TGTGCCACCAGCAGAGTGGATGCGGGGGGAAAACTGTTTTTT. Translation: CATSRVDAGGKLFF.

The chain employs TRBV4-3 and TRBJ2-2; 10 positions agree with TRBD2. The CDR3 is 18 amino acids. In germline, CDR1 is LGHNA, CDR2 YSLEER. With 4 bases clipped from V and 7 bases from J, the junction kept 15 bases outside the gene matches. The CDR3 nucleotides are TGCGCCAGCAGCCCGAGGCACCTAGCGGGGGCCCTGGGCGGGGAGCTGTTTTTT. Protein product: CASSPRHLAGALGGELFF.

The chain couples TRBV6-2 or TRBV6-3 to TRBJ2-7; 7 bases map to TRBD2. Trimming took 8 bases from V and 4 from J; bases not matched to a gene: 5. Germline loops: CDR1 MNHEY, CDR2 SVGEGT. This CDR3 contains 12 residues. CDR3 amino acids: CASGLVHYEQYV. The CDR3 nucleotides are TGTGCCAGCGGACTAGTACATTACGAGCAGTACGTC.

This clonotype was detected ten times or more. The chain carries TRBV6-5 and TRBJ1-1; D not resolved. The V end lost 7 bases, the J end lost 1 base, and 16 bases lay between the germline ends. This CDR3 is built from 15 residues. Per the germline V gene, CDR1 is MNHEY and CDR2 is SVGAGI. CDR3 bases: TGTGCCAGCATCCAAGGGCCTTGGCGGAACACTGAAGCTTTCTTT. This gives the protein CASIQGPWRNTEAFF.